Below are 11 T cell receptor beta chains sequenced from a single sample in a study of monozygotic twins with inflammatory bowel disease. TCRdb reprocessed the 5' RACE reads and stores each CDR3 protein as one record, lacking DNA. This repertoire includes roughly 100,000 distinct CDR3 sequences. The sequencing sample was made of blood. These receptors came from a human donor with ulcerative colitis or Crohn's disease, or a healthy co-twin of an affected twin (not recorded which).

The rearrangement uses TRBV29-1 and TRBJ2-1; without DNA, the TCRdb call of TRBD1 cannot be checked. CDR1 is SQVTM and CDR2 is ANQGSEA in the germline V gene. This CDR3 is 13 amino acids long. The CDR3 loop reads CSADGGSYNEQFF.

J is TRBJ1-1 and V is TRBV25-1; no DNA is available, so the TRBD1 call from TCRdb remains unchecked. Germline lookup yields CDR1 MGHDK and CDR2 SYGVNS. The CDR3 covers 14 residues. The CDR3 sequence: CASGTGGYSKEAFF.

This chain joins TRBV7-2 and TRBJ2-7; no DNA is available, so the TRBD1 call from TCRdb remains unchecked. The CDR3 runs 15 residues. Germline CDR1 reads SGHTA; CDR2 reads FQGNSA. This CDR3 is CASSLEGRGGLEQYF.

V gene TRBV29-1 combines with J gene TRBJ2-5; TCRdb outputs TRBD1, but without DNA this stays unchecked. Germline CDR1 reads SQVTM; CDR2 reads ANQGSEA. The CDR3 loop spans 13 amino acids. This chain's CDR3 is CSVELTGRETQYF.

The genes are TRBV25-1 and TRBJ2-6; TCRdb lists TRBD2, though no DNA is available to test this call. The CDR3 contains 18 residues. Germline V gene lookup returns CDR1 MGHDK and CDR2 SYGVNS. This CDR3 reads CASSEGGMVYSGANVLTF.

The chain uses TRBV12-3 or TRBV12-4 and TRBJ2-2; TCRdb proposes TRBD1, but this gene call is untestable without DNA. The CDR3 extends over 14 amino acids. CDR3 protein: CASSFVQGAGELFF.

V is TRBV28 and J is TRBJ1-5. This CDR3 has 14 residues. Germline V gene sequence: CDR1 MDHEN, CDR2 SYDVKM. This chain's CDR3 is CASSFAGLVQPQHF.

This sequence joins TRBV4-3 and TRBJ2-2. The germline CDR1 and CDR2 sequences are LGHNA and YSLEER. The CDR3 is 16 residues long. The CDR3: CASSQDIFGSLGELFF.

V and J are TRBV18 and TRBJ1-1; without DNA, the TCRdb call of TRBD1 cannot be checked. The CDR3 has 16 residues. Per germline, CDR1 KGHSH and CDR2 LQKENI. CDR3 protein: CASSPQRTGGNTEAFF.

J is TRBJ1-2 and V is TRBV7-2; no DNA is available, so the TRBD1 call from TCRdb remains unchecked. Germline V gene data show CDR1 as SGHTA and CDR2 as FQGNSA. The CDR3 extends over 14 amino acids. The CDR3 region is CASSPNPGADGYTF. The full variable domain, completed using reference TRBV7-2 and TRBJ1-2, is GAGVSQSPSNKVTEKGKDVELRCDPISGHTALYWYRQSLGQGLEFLIYFQGNSAPDKSGLPSDRFSAERTGGSVSTLTIQRTQQEDSAVYLCASSPNPGADGYTFGSGTRLTVV.

The chain carries TRBV12-3 or TRBV12-4 and TRBJ1-6; TCRdb gives TRBD1 as the D gene, but with no DNA this cannot be confirmed. This CDR3 contains 15 residues. The CDR3 spells CASSFSGTADSPLHF.